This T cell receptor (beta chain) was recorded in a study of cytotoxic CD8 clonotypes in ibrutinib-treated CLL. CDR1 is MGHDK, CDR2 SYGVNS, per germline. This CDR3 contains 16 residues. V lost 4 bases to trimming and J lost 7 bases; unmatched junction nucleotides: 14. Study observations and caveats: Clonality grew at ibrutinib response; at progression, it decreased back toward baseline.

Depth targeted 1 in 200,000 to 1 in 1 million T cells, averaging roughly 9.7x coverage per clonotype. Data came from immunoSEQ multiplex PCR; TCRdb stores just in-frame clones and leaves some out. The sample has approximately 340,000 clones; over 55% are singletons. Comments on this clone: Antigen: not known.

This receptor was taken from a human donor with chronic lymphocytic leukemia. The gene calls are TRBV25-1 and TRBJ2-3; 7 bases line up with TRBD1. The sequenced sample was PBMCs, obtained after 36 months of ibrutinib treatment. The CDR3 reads CASSAGTRQGSNTQYF. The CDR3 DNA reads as TGTGCCAGCAGTGCCGGAACGCGACAGGGTTCGAATACGCAGTATTTT.